A selection of T cell receptor beta chains follows, all from one sample in a study of blood T cell repertoires in COVID-19. Profiling relied on immunoSEQ multiplex PCR, and the TCRdb table lists in-frame clones only, not all of them. The repertoire holds 50,000 to 60,000 clones, with roughly 80% as singletons. Sequencing was done on a sample of peripheral blood. All receptors come from a human donor in a cohort sampled during active or convalescent COVID-19. CDR3s include the opening cysteine and the closing phenylalanine or tryptophan. D genes are given only for firm matches.

V,D,CDR3
TRBV4-1,-,CASSQGSQGNTEAFF
TRBV9,TRBD1,CASSVDGDSQGKLFF
TRBV11-1,-,CASRGDFSTDTQYF
TRBV29-1,-,CSAGQGLGSDTQYF
TRBV4-1,-,CASSPLESGNTEAFF
TRBV2,-,CASSPLHGLALYNEQFF
TRBV3-1/TRBV3-2,TRBD1,CASSQDRGNQPQHF
TRBV19,TRBD1,CASRGQGRDNQPQHF
TRBV3-1/TRBV3-2,-,CASSQDGGPNEKLFF
TRBV27,TRBD1,CASSEDRGRTDTQYF
TRBV6-5,TRBD1,CASSRTGVYGYTF
TRBV27,-,CASSSYGDTKSGYTF
TRBV5-1,-,CASSRQASTDTQYF
TRBV6-5,-,CASSYSRTGFNQPQHF
TRBV24-1,-,CATSHLFPGLKRSGGKNTEAFF
TRBV7-2,-,CASSLGPGSPLNYGYTF
TRBV19,-,CASSRVEGVEQYF
TRBV7-2,TRBD2,CASSLGPLAGQETQYF
TRBV3-1/TRBV3-2,-,CASSQGQAMNTEAFF
TRBV7-2,-,CASSLKQGGEAFF
TRBV6-5,-,CASSYSADTSYEQYF
TRBV6-2/TRBV6-3,TRBD1,CASSTGGDVAFF
TRBV5-4,-,CASHQVNYGYTF
TRBV15,-,CATSRAGNTEAFF
TRBV6-5,TRBD1,CASSTDRGVYEQYF